One and the same sample provided the 15 T cell receptor beta chains below, sequenced in a study of cytomegalovirus exposure and HLA in healthy donors. A multiplex PCR was run with 60 Vbeta primers and 13 Jbeta primers. Profiling relied on immunoSEQ multiplex PCR, and the TCRdb table lists in-frame clones only, not all of them. The profile shows 100,000 to 150,000 clones, about 74% of them singletons. Sequencing was done on a sample of PBMCs. The receptor set was obtained from a woman aged 50 to 60 in good health and CMV-seropositive.

The V call is TRBV5-4, the J call TRBJ1-4; D is unresolved. The CDR3 consists of 15 residues. V was pared by 0 bases and J by 5 bases, with 11 bases between. The V gene's germline CDR1 is SGHNT and CDR2 YYREEE (reference sequence). CDR3 sequence reads: CASSLATDGNEKLFF. CDR3 nucleotide sequence: TGTGCCAGCAGCTTGGCCACTGACGGGAATGAAAAACTGTTTTTT.

This clone came up a few times. The V and J genes are TRBV6-5 and TRBJ2-1; TRBD1 matches at 9 bases. Germline V gene lookup returns CDR1 MNHEY and CDR2 SVGAGI. The J segment lost 12 bases and the V segment lost 8 bases, leaving 11 bases of the junction unmatched. This CDR3 has 13 amino acids. The CDR3 sequence: CASRGQGTGAQFF. The DNA for the CDR3 is TGTGCCAGCCGAGGACAGGGGACTGGTGCGCAGTTCTTC.

The chain recombines TRBV19 with TRBJ1-2; D is possibly TRBD1 (6 bases). This CDR3 region has 13 residues. The V end lost 3 bases, the J end lost 4 bases, and 9 bases lay between the germline ends. CDR1 and CDR2 from the germline V gene are LNHDA and SQIVND (reference sequence). The CDR3 here is CASSITGTYGYTF. CDR3 bases: TGTGCCAGTAGTATCACAGGGACCTATGGCTACACCTTC.

The gene calls are TRBV29-1 and TRBJ1-5, with D tentatively TRBD1 (5 bases). The germline V gene encodes CDR1 SQVTM and CDR2 ANQGSEA. The CDR3 extends over 13 amino acids. CDR3 region: CSARGGDNQPQHF. Written as DNA, the CDR3 is TGCAGTGCCCGGGGGGGGGATAATCAGCCCCAGCATTTT.

The chain has TRBV5-1 and TRBJ1-2; 10 bases line up with TRBD1. The CDR3 totals 14 residues. With V trimmed by 2 bases and J by 8 bases, 6 bases remained unmatched. Germline lookup yields CDR1 SGHRS and CDR2 YFSETQ. The CDR3 loop is CASSLRTGGGGYTF. The DNA for the CDR3 is TGCGCCAGCAGCTTAAGGACAGGGGGAGGCGGCTACACCTTC.

Concerning this clone itself: One junction end disagrees with the germline gene, perhaps due to a read error. V usage is TRBV5-1 and J usage is TRBJ2-1, with 11 bases aligning to TRBD1. Per the germline V gene, CDR1 is SGHRS and CDR2 is YFSETQ. The CDR3 is made up of 14 amino acids. CDR3 residues: CASRLGQGGNEQFF. In nucleotides, the CDR3 is TGCGCCAGCAGGTTGGGACAGGGGGGGAATGAGCAGTTCTTC.

The sample holds one count of this clone. DNA for the CDR3: TGCGCCAGCAGTCCGGACGGGAAAGAGACCCAGTACTTC. Translation gives CASSPDGKETQYF. The chain links TRBV5-1 to TRBJ2-5, with a weak D call TRBD2 (5 bases). Between the trimmed V and J ends, which lost 5 bases and 3 bases, there was a span of 11 bases. This CDR3 contains 13 residues. Germline V gene data show CDR1 as SGHRS and CDR2 as YFSETQ.

This sequence joins TRBV29-1 and TRBJ2-2; D possibly corresponds to TRBD1 (6 bases). CDR3 length equals 14 residues. The germline gives CDR1 SQVTM, CDR2 ANQGSEA. V shed 2 bases and J shed 2 bases, with 9 bases lying between them. As DNA, the CDR3 is TGCAGCGTTGAACAGGGGATTAACACCGGGGAGCTGTTTTTT. Residues: CSVEQGINTGELFF.

The chain carries TRBV7-9 and TRBJ2-5, with 7 positions matching TRBD1. Per the germline V gene, CDR1 is SEHNR and CDR2 is FQNEAQ (reference sequence). V shed 0 bases and J 2 bases; nucleotides not matched to a gene: 3. This CDR3 comprises 15 residues. The CDR3 DNA reads as TGTGCCAGCAGCTTAGCGTCAGGGGGTCAAGAGACCCAGTACTTC. Translated, it gives CASSLASGGQETQYF.

The V gene is TRBV7-9, the J gene TRBJ2-7; 7 bases align to TRBD1. Germline CDR1 is SEHNR and CDR2 is FQNEAQ (reference sequence). The CDR3 extends over 15 amino acids. Trimming took 5 bases from V and 2 from J; bases not matched to a gene: 9. CDR3 sequence (DNA): TGTGCCAGCAGCATAGGGACAGCCGTTCCCTACGAGCAGTACTTC. Translated: CASSIGTAVPYEQYF.

The chain links TRBV11-2 to TRBJ1-1; D is possibly TRBD1 (5 bases). Trimming left V 5 bases short and J 11 bases short, with 15 bases between. Looked up from germline, CDR1 is SGHAT and CDR2 is FQNNGV. This CDR3 has 12 residues. For the CDR3, the DNA is TGTGCCAGCAGCCCTACGGGGGAATGGGCTTTCTTT. Its protein is CASSPTGEWAFF.

The J gene is TRBJ1-2, the V gene TRBV6-5; no firm D call. This CDR3 has 13 amino acids. CDR1 and CDR2 from the germline V gene are MNHEY and SVGAGI. V was pared by 6 bases and J by 8 bases, with 16 bases between. Written as DNA, the CDR3 is TGTGCCAGCAGCCTAGACCTGGCTATAGGCTACACCTTC. Protein: CASSLDLAIGYTF.

This clone was seen a few times. This chain uses TRBV6-1 with TRBJ1-5; the match to TRBD1 covers 7 bases. This CDR3 contains 13 residues. The trim removed 6 bases at V and 6 bases at J, leaving 5 bases unmatched. The germline CDR1 and CDR2 sequences are MNHNS and SASEGT. The CDR3 region is CASRPGGFQPQHF. DNA of the CDR3: TGTGCCAGCAGGCCAGGGGGTTTTCAGCCCCAGCATTTT.

The V call is TRBV7-6, the J call TRBJ2-1; 9 bases align to TRBD2. V shed 5 bases and J 9 bases; nucleotides not matched to a gene: 8. CDR1 and CDR2 from the germline V gene are SGHVS and FNYEAQ. The length of the CDR3 is 14 residues. This CDR3 is CASSLRGGPGEQFF. The CDR3 bases are TGTGCCAGCAGCCTGCGGGGGGGCCCAGGTGAGCAGTTCTTC.

The genes are TRBV7-7 and TRBJ2-7; 10 nucleotides agree with TRBD2. CDR3 size: 15 residues. CDR1 is SSHAT, CDR2 FNYEAQ, per germline (reference sequence). The V and J ends lost 0 bases and 3 bases, in that order; junction bases with no gene match: 2. The CDR3 reads CASSLAAGGRYEQYF. DNA for the CDR3: TGTGCCAGCAGCTTAGCAGCGGGGGGGCGCTACGAGCAGTACTTC. Filled out from reference TRBV7-7 and TRBJ2-7, the complete variable domain reads GAGVSQSPRYKVTKRGQDVTLRCDPISSHATLYWYQQALGQGPEFLTYFNYEAQPDKSGLPSDRFSAERPEGSISTLTIQRTEQRDSAMYRCASSLAAGGRYEQYFGPGTRLTVT.